The 32 T cell receptor beta chains below all came from one sample that was sequenced in a study of blood T cell repertoires in COVID-19. The method was immunoSEQ multiplex PCR; TCRdb's version includes in-frame clones alone and lacks a portion of them. The sample includes about 340,000 clones, about 83% seen only once; the top ten take 2.5% to 3.5%. The sample consisted of peripheral blood. All receptors derive from a man aged 25-40 years with active or convalescent COVID-19.

V gene TRBV13 combines with J gene TRBJ2-2; tentatively, D is TRBD1 (6 bases). The germline CDR1 and CDR2 sequences are PRHDT and FYEKMQ (reference sequence). V dropped 1 base and J dropped 7 bases, with 7 bases sitting between them. The CDR3 contains 13 residues. The CDR3 spells CASSLEQGGELFF. The DNA for the CDR3 is TGTGCCAGCAGCTTAGAACAGGGCGGGGAGCTGTTTTTT.

This sequence joins TRBV30 and TRBJ1-5, with D possibly being TRBD1 (5 bases). Germline CDR1 reads GTSNPN; CDR2 reads SVGIG (reference sequence). Deletions cut 2 bases from V and 4 bases from J, with 12 bases between. This CDR3 is built from 14 residues. CDR3 in amino acids: CAWSRGTGNQPQHF. CDR3 DNA: TGTGCCTGGAGTCGGGGGACTGGGAATCAGCCCCAGCATTTT.

This chain uses TRBV6-2 or TRBV6-3 with TRBJ1-2; D ambiguous. V lost 2 bases, J lost 7 bases, and 11 bases lay in between. Looked up from germline, CDR1 is MNHEY and CDR2 is SVGEGT. There are 13 residues in the CDR3. The CDR3 DNA reads TGTGCCAGCAGTTACGGTCAGGCTTCTGGCTACACCTTC. Translating gives CASSYGQASGYTF.

This clone was detected once. The chain has TRBV27 and TRBJ1-2; D is uncertain. Trimming shortened V by 8 bases and J by 4 bases, and 20 bases separated the two germline ends. The CDR3 sequence is 15 residues long. The germline V gene has CDR1 MNHEY and CDR2 SMNVEV (reference sequence). In DNA form, the CDR3 reads TGTGCCAGCGTAAATTCCTCACAATGGGCCTATGGCTACACCTTC. Translation gives CASVNSSQWAYGYTF.

The chain combines TRBV19 with TRBJ2-2; 13 bases agree with TRBD2. Germline V CDR1 and CDR2: LNHDA, SQIVND (reference sequence). This CDR3 has 15 residues. V shed 9 bases and J 5 bases; nucleotides not matched to a gene: 6. CDR3 protein: CASRTSGSTTGELFF. For the CDR3, the DNA is TGTGCCAGCCGGACTAGCGGGAGCACAACCGGGGAGCTGTTTTTT.

This clone was recorded at least ten times. The chain recombines TRBV5-1 with TRBJ1-5; 9 nucleotides match TRBD1. Germline V gene sequence: CDR1 SGHRS, CDR2 YFSETQ. This CDR3 is 15 amino acids long. After removal of 2 bases from V and 3 bases from J, the junction contained 3 bases not matched to a gene. The CDR3 sequence is CASSLGTGINQPQHF. CDR3 coding DNA: TGCGCCAGCAGCTTAGGGACAGGGATCAATCAGCCCCAGCATTTT.

The chain carries TRBV3-1 (or the pseudogene TRBV3-2) and TRBJ1-1; 10 nucleotides line up with TRBD1. The ends lost 1 base at V and 2 bases at J; junction bases unmatched: 4. CDR1 and CDR2 from the germline V gene are LGHDT and YNNKEL (reference sequence). CDR3 length: 16 residues. DNA for the CDR3: TGTGCCAGCAGCCAAGCCGGGACAGGGGAAAACACTGAAGCTTTCTTT. Its protein is CASSQAGTGENTEAFF.

The chain uses TRBV23-1 and TRBJ1-1; a possible D gene is TRBD1 (6 bases). TRBV23-1 counts as an open reading frame of uncertain function. Deletions cut 0 bases from V and 4 bases from J, with 15 bases between. The CDR3 totals 16 residues. DNA of the CDR3: TGCGCCAGCAGTCAATCGTTTTCAACAGGGAGCACTGAAGCTTTCTTT. Amino acid sequence: CASSQSFSTGSTEAFF.

CDR3 DNA: TGTGCCAGCAGCCAGAGGGGGACAGGGTCGAGCGAGCAGTACTTC. It encodes CASSQRGTGSSEQYF. V and J are TRBV3-1 (or the pseudogene TRBV3-2) and TRBJ2-7; 9 bases are shared with TRBD1. This CDR3 has 15 amino acids. Germline CDR1 LGHDT, CDR2 YNNKEL (reference sequence). Trimming took 3 bases from V and 6 from J; bases not matched to a gene: 9.

The chain links TRBV5-4 to TRBJ2-3, with D possibly TRBD2 on 6 matching bases. Trimming cost V 9 bases and J 2 bases, with 16 bases left between them. Per germline, CDR1 SGHNT and CDR2 YYREEE (reference sequence). There are 14 residues in the CDR3. This CDR3 reads CAIGTPGPTDTQYF. Written as DNA, the CDR3 is TGTGCCATAGGGACTCCCGGCCCCACAGATACGCAGTATTTT.

This sequence joins TRBV29-1 and TRBJ2-1, with 8 bases that match TRBD2. Germline lookup yields CDR1 SQVTM and CDR2 ANQGSEA. CDR3 length: 14 amino acids. V shed 7 bases and J 5 bases; nucleotides not matched to a gene: 10. For the CDR3, the DNA is TGCAGCGGACTAGCGTCCGCGGCCCACAATGAGCAGTTCTTC. It translates to CSGLASAAHNEQFF.

J is TRBJ1-4 and V is TRBV18; D unresolved. CDR1 is KGHSH and CDR2 is LQKENI in the germline V gene. The CDR3 runs 13 residues. The V and J ends lost 6 bases and 5 bases respectively, with 10 bases between them. As DNA, the CDR3 is TGTGCCAGCTCCCAGACGACAAATGAAAAACTGTTTTTT. It is translated as CASSQTTNEKLFF.

The rearrangement uses TRBV4-3 and TRBJ2-7; tentatively, D is TRBD2 (6 bases). This CDR3 spans 14 amino acids. The V end was cut by 1 base, the J end by 3 bases, with 10 bases between. CDR1 and CDR2 from the germline V gene are LGHNA and YSLEER. DNA for the CDR3: TGCGCCAGCAGCCAAGTGGAGACTAGCTACGAGCAGTACTTC. Translating it yields CASSQVETSYEQYF.

The chain carries TRBV14 and TRBJ1-6; no clear D gene. There are 17 residues in the CDR3. The ends were cut back, 3 bases at V and 5 bases at J, with 17 bases in the middle. Germline loops: CDR1 SGHDN, CDR2 FVKESK. CDR3 nucleotide sequence: TGTGCCAGCAGCCATCCCCAGCGCCCTCGACATAATTCACCCCTCCACTTT. It codes for CASSHPQRPRHNSPLHF.

The genes are TRBV7-2 and TRBJ2-5; 8 nucleotides agree with TRBD2. This CDR3 is 15 amino acids long. Per germline, CDR1 SGHTA and CDR2 FQGNSA. V was clipped by 1 base and J by 4 bases; unmatched bases: 5. The CDR3 protein is CASSLVAGGVETQYF. The CDR3 nucleotides read TGTGCCAGCAGCTTAGTTGCGGGGGGTGTAGAGACCCAGTACTTC.

The chain is built from TRBV19 and TRBJ1-6, with 8 bases matching TRBD1. The CDR3 is 16 residues long. CDR1 LNHDA and CDR2 SQIVND come from the germline V gene (reference sequence). Trimming took 6 bases from V and 2 from J; bases not matched to a gene: 6. CDR3 sequence: CASRNRGDTYNSPLHF. In DNA, the CDR3 is TGTGCCAGTAGGAACAGGGGGGACACCTATAATTCACCCCTCCACTTT.

The V gene is TRBV23-1, the J gene TRBJ2-1, with TRBD2 matching over 11 bases. TRBV23-1 is classed as an ORF, of uncertain function. This CDR3 region has 17 residues. The ends lost 4 bases at V and 6 bases at J; junction bases unmatched: 11. The CDR3 DNA sequence: TGCGCCAGCAGTCCCCGACTAGCGGGATACCATTTCAATGAGCAGTTCTTC. This codes for CASSPRLAGYHFNEQFF.

The rearrangement joins TRBV6-2 or TRBV6-3 to TRBJ2-2; 7 bases map to TRBD2. V lost 1 base and J lost 1; bases outside the gene matches: 3. CDR3 length equals 16 residues. CDR1 MNHEY and CDR2 SVGEGT come from the germline V gene. Here the CDR3 reads CASSYLPSGNTGELFF. CDR3 DNA sequence: TGTGCCAGCAGTTACTTACCTAGCGGGAACACCGGGGAGCTGTTTTTT.

The CDR3 protein is CAWSLRDTQYF. CDR3 DNA sequence: TGTGCCTGGAGCCTCAGAGATACGCAGTATTTT. The V and J genes are TRBV30 and TRBJ2-3; D gene uncertain. The V and J ends lost 3 bases and 5 bases respectively, with 6 bases between them. This CDR3 comprises 11 residues. Germline V gives CDR1 GTSNPN, CDR2 SVGIG (reference sequence).

The chain joins TRBV28 to TRBJ2-7; 7 positions match TRBD2. Losses at the gene ends were 5 bases for V and 4 bases for J; bases not matched to a gene: 5. Looked up from germline, CDR1 is MDHEN and CDR2 is SYDVKM. The CDR3 contains 13 residues. The CDR3 loop is CASSLGGVYEQYF. CDR3 nucleotides: TGTGCCAGCAGTCTGGGAGGGGTGTACGAGCAGTACTTC.

V and J are TRBV13 and TRBJ1-1; TRBD1 matches 9 bases. Germline V gives CDR1 PRHDT, CDR2 FYEKMQ (reference sequence). V was pared by 5 bases and J by 4 bases, with 11 bases of the junction left unmatched. There are 16 residues in the CDR3. The CDR3 DNA is TGTGCCAGCAGCCAGTCGACAGGGGGACCGGGCACTGAAGCTTTCTTT. Protein product: CASSQSTGGPGTEAFF.

This rearrangement joins TRBV10-3 to TRBJ2-7; a possible D gene is TRBD2 (6 bases). Trimming took 11 bases from V and 7 from J, leaving 27 bases between them. The CDR3 contains 15 residues. Germline values: CDR1 ENHRY, CDR2 SYGVKD. The CDR3 DNA sequence: TGTGCCTCCCGACAAGGGACTGCCACTCTCCCGGAGCAGTACTTC. It specifies CASRQGTATLPEQYF.

Only a few counts were recorded for this clone. This chain uses TRBV5-5 with TRBJ1-2; D is unresolved. The CDR3 totals 14 residues. V was trimmed by 0 bases and J by 3 bases, leaving 9 bases between them. Germline V CDR1 and CDR2: SGHKS, YYEKEE (reference sequence). The CDR3 region is CASSLGLRDYGYTF. The CDR3 nucleotides read TGTGCCAGCAGCTTGGGACTCCGGGACTATGGCTACACCTTC.

V gene TRBV24-1 combines with J gene TRBJ2-1; D is unclear. The CDR3 spans 15 residues. CDR1 KGHDR and CDR2 SFDVKD come from the germline V gene. Trimming shortened V by 6 bases and J by 1 base, and 12 bases separated the two germline ends. CDR3 amino acids: CATSRGAPSYNEQFF. CDR3 DNA sequence: TGTGCCACCAGTCGAGGAGCGCCTTCCTACAATGAGCAGTTCTTC.

V usage is TRBV12-3 or TRBV12-4 and J usage is TRBJ2-1, with unresolved D. This CDR3 spans 13 amino acids. V lost 6 bases to trimming and J lost 1 base, with 7 bases between them. CDR3: CASRQTSYNEQFF. The CDR3 DNA sequence: TGTGCCAGCAGGCAGACATCCTACAATGAGCAGTTCTTC.

This clone is a singleton in its sample. The rearrangement uses TRBV7-2 and TRBJ1-1; tentatively, D is TRBD1 (6 bases). Germline CDR1 is SGHTA and CDR2 is FQGNSA. The CDR3 covers 13 residues. V lost 7 bases, J lost 5 bases, and 14 bases lay in between. DNA for the CDR3: TGTGCCAGCACCCCGGACAGAGGGACTGAAGCTTTCTTT. Translating it yields CASTPDRGTEAFF.

The V call is TRBV6-2 or TRBV6-3, the J call TRBJ2-6; 10 nucleotides align to TRBD2. The CDR3 contains 15 residues. Trimming at V came to 5 bases and at J to 10 bases, leaving 8 bases not matched to a gene. Germline V CDR1 and CDR2: MNHEY, SVGEGT. DNA of the CDR3: TGTGCCAGCAGTCGCGGACTAGCGGAGATAAACGTCCTGACTTTC. Encoded protein: CASSRGLAEINVLTF.

The chain has TRBV7-9 and TRBJ1-1; TRBD1 agrees at 8 bases. After removal of 5 bases from V and 1 base from J, the junction contained 9 bases not matched to a gene. Germline V gene data show CDR1 as SEHNR and CDR2 as FQNEAQ (reference sequence). The CDR3 runs 16 residues. DNA for the CDR3: TGTGCCAGCAGCGGAGGGACAGGACGAAGGAACACTGAAGCTTTCTTT. This encodes CASSGGTGRRNTEAFF.

This clone was seen more than once but under ten times. This chain links TRBV7-2 with TRBJ2-5, with D possibly TRBD1 on 6 matching bases. The V end was cut by 5 bases, the J end by 6 bases, with 16 bases between. This CDR3 is 14 amino acids long. Germline V CDR1 and CDR2: SGHTA, FQGNSA. For the CDR3, the DNA is TGTGCCAGCAGCCTCCCCCGGGACACACAGACCCAGTACTTC. The encoded protein is CASSLPRDTQTQYF.

This chain links TRBV30 with TRBJ2-3, with 11 bases that match TRBD2. CDR3 length equals 16 residues. The germline V gene has CDR1 GTSNPN and CDR2 SVGIG (reference sequence). The junction had 7 bases not matched to a gene; V was cut back by 0 bases and J by 5 bases. CDR3: CAWSVLAGVVGDTQYF. CDR3 DNA sequence: TGTGCCTGGAGTGTACTAGCGGGAGTGGTTGGAGATACGCAGTATTTT. The variable domain in full, completed from reference TRBV30 and TRBJ2-3, reads SQTIHQWPATLVQPVGSPLSLECTVEGTSNPNLYWYRQAAGRGLQLLFYSVGIGQISSEVPQNLSASRPQDRQFILSSKKLLLSDSGFYLCAWSVLAGVVGDTQYFGPGTRLTVL.

The chain uses TRBV5-1 and TRBJ2-1, with D perhaps TRBD2 (6 bases). Germline V lookup: CDR1 SGHRS, CDR2 YFSETQ. Trimming took off 2 bases at V and 5 bases at J, with 14 bases between the two ends. This CDR3 spans 15 amino acids. The CDR3 sequence is CASSFWGSGDNEQFF. CDR3 coding DNA: TGCGCCAGCAGCTTCTGGGGTAGCGGAGACAATGAGCAGTTCTTC.

The chain recombines TRBV15 with TRBJ1-2, with TRBD1 matching 7 bases. The junction had 5 bases not matched to a gene; V was cut back by 3 bases and J by 1 base. The CDR3 is made up of 15 amino acids. The germline V gene has CDR1 LNHNV and CDR2 YYDKDF (reference sequence). The CDR3 protein is CATSSADRLNYGYTF. The DNA of the CDR3 is TGTGCCACCAGCAGCGCGGACAGGCTTAACTATGGCTACACCTTC.